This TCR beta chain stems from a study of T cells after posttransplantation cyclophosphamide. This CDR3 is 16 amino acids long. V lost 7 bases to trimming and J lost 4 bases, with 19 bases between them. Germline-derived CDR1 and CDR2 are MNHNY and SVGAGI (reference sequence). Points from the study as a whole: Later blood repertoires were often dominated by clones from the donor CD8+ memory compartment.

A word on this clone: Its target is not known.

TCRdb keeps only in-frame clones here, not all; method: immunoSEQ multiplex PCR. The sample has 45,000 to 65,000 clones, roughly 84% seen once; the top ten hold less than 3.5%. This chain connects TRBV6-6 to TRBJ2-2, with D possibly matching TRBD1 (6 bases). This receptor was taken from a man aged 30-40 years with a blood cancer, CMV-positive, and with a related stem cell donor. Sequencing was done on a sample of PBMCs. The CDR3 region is CASTLGTSGGTGELFF. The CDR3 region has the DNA TGTGCCAGCACCTTAGGGACATCTGGGGGCACCGGGGAGCTGTTTTTT.